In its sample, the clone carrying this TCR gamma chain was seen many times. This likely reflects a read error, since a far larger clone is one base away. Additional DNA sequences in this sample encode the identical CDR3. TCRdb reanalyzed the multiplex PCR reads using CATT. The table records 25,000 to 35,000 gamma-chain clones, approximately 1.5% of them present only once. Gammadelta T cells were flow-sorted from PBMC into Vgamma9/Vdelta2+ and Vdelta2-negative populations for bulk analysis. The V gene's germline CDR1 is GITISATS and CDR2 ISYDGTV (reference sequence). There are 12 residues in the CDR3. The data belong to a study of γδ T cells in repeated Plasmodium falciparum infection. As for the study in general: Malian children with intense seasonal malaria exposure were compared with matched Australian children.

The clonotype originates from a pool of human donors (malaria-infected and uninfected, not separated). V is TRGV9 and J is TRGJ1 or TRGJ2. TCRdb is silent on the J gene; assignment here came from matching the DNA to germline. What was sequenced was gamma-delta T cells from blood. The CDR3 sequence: CALRLNYYKKLF. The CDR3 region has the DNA TGCGCCTTGCGCCTGAATTATTATAAGAAACTCTTT.